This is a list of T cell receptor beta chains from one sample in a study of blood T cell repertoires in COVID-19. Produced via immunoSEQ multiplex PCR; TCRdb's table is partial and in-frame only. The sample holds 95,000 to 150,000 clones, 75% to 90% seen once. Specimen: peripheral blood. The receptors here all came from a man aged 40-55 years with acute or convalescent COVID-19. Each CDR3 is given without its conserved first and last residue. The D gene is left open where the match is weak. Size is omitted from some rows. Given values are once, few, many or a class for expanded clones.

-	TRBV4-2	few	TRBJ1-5	ASSQDRGIGNQPQH
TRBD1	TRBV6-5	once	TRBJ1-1	ASRGTGGAEAF
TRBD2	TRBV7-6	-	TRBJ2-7	ASSPRLAGPYEQY
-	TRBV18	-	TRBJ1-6	ASSRPNSPLH
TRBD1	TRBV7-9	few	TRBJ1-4	ATSTGESGTNEKLF
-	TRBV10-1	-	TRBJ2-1	ASSRDRVSYNEQF
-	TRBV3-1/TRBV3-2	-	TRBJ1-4	ASRQDPGRGNEKLF
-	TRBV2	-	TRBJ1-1	ASSGKGGDTEAF
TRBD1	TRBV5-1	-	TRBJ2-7	ASSLTRGPYEQY
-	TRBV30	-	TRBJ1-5	AWSNRWQGDQPQH
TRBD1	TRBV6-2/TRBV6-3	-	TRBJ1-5	ASSRPDRANQPQH
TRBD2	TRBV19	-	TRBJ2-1	ASRLAGGPWNEQF
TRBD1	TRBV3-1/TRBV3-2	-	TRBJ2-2	ASSQDRGRDSGELF
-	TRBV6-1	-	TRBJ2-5	ASSEGKGGGGVETQY
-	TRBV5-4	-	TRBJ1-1	ASSPILGGGITEAF
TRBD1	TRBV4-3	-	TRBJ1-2	ASSQVTGSYGYT
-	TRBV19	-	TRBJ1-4	ASSIAQGSNEKLF
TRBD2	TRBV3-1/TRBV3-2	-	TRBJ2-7	ASSQGQALTSVSDEQY
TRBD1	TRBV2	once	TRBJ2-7	ASSVDRGLNEQY
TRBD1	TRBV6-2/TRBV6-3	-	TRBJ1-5	ASSSTGSGTGFMHSNQPQH
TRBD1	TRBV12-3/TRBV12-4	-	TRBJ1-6	ASRNTQGAPLH
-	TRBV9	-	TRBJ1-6	ASSPSIYSYNSPLH
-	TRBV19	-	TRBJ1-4	ASSIGQQSDSGYEKLF
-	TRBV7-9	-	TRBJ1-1	ASSLKGITEAF
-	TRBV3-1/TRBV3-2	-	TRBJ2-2	ASSQGTHGTGELF
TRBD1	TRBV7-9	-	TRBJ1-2	ASSLEGAIYGYT
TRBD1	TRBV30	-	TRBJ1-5	AWQDRDRGSNQPQH
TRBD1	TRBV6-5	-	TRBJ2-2	ASSRQGSGELF
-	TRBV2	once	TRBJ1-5	ASLQGRSQPQH
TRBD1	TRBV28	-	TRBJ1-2	ASSPPQGVGGYT
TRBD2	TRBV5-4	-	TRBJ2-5	ASSYTGTSGTETQY
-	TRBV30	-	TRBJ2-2	AWSRDTPVTGELF
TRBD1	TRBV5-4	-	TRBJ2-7	ASSLDGTGSYEQY
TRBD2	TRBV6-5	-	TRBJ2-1	ASRHGGASNEQF
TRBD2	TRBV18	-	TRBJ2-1	ASSPGLAGGNEQF
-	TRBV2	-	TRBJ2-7	ASILGQGFSYEQY
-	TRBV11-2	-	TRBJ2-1	ASSPPGGSSYNEQF
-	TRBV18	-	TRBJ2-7	ASSPEAGGLLSYEQY
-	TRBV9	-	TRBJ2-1	ASSVGGAERNEQF
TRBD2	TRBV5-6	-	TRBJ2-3	ASSLAGASDTQY